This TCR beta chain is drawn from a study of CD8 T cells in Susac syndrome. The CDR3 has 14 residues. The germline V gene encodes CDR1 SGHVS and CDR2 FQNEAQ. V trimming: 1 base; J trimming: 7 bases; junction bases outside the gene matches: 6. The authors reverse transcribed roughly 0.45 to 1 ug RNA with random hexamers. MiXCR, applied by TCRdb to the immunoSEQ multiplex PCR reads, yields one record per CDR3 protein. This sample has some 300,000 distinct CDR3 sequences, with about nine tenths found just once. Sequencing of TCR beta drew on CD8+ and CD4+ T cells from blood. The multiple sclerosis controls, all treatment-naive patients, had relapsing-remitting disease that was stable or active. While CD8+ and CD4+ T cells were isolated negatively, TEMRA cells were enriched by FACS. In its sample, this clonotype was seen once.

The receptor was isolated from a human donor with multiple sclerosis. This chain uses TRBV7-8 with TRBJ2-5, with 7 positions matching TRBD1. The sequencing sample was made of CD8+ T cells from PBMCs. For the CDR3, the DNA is TGTGCCAGCAGCTTAGTAACAGGGGATGGGACCCAGTACTTC. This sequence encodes CASSLVTGDGTQYF.